Below, 2 T cell receptor beta chains from the same sample are listed, as sequenced in a study of blood T cells in healthy people across ages. Then a second PCR, running about 6 to 12 cycles, was carried out with a sample-barcoded 5' primer and a J-beta primer mix. TCRdb re-called the 5' RACE reads through MiXCR, storing one row per CDR3 protein. The data show over 1,500,000 distinct CDR3 sequences, with about two fifths seen just once and about 21% held by the top ten. Specimen: blood. Receptors were obtained from a human donor in good health.

Points on this clonotype: With a much larger clone just one base away, this may be a read error. This rearrangement joins TRBV20-1 to TRBJ2-1; TRBD1 or TRBD2 may be the D gene (7 bases each). CDR1 DFQATT and CDR2 SNEGSKA come from the germline V gene (reference sequence). CDR3 length: 15 amino acids. Trimming pared 2 bases from V and 6 bases from J, leaving 17 bases between. CDR3 bases: TGCAGTGCTAGAAATGACAGGGAGGGGAGCAATGAGCAGTTCTTC. As protein: CSARNDREGSNEQFF.

The chain recombines TRBV12-3 or TRBV12-4 with TRBJ2-5, with a tentative D call TRBD2 (5 bases). V lost 5 bases and J 0 bases, leaving 16 bases between the germline ends. The CDR3 sequence is 16 residues long. The CDR3 region has the DNA TGTGCCAGCAGTCCCAGGAGGTCCTCGTACCAAGAGACCCAGTACTTC. Amino acid sequence: CASSPRRSSYQETQYF.